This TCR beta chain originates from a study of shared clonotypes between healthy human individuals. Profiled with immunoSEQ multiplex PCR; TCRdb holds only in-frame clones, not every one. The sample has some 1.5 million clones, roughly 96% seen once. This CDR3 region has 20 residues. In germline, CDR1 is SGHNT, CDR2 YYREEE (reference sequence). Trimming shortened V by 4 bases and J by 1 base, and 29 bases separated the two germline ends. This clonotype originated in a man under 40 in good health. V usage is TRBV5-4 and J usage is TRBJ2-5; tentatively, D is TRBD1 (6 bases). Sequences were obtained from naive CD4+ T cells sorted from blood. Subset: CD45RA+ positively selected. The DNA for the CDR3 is TGTGCCAGCAGCCCATTCGTCTCTATCAGGGGATCCGGTAGCCAAGAGACCCAGTACTTC. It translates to CASSPFVSIRGSGSQETQYF.